This T cell receptor (beta chain) emerged from a study of cytomegalovirus exposure and HLA in healthy donors. Notes on the study in general: Presence/absence analyses treated sequencing depth as roughly uniform across donors.

The PCR contained 60 Vbeta and 13 Jbeta primers. Original processing methods: Counted up in a later analysis, unique TCR beta chains came to about 80 million, with around 10 million shared. Method: immunoSEQ multiplex PCR; TCRdb's copy keeps in-frame clones and lacks some. V and J calls and clone size follow that table, whereas D and trimming were derived from the DNA. Of roughly 93,000 clones listed, roughly 70% are singletons. CDR3 size: 15 residues. Per germline, CDR1 GTSNPN and CDR2 SVGIG (reference sequence). The V end was cut by 4 bases, the J end by 0 bases, with 13 bases between. Points on this clone: No antigen is known for it.

The gene calls are TRBV30 and TRBJ1-3; D not certain. Input material: PBMCs. This TCR derives from a man in his forties in good health and CMV-seronegative. CDR3 sequence: CAWIGIGISGNTIYF. CDR3 nucleotides: TGTGCCTGGATAGGTATCGGGATCTCTGGAAACACCATATATTTT.